One and the same sample provided the 28 T cell receptor beta chains below, sequenced in a study of identical twins. TCRdb re-called the 5' RACE reads with MiXCR, one entry per CDR3 protein. The profile covers about 520,000 distinct CDR3 sequences, with under 25% appearing a single time and about 0.93% taken by the ten largest. The same data also went into a second study, on T cells expressing NK-cell markers.

The material sequenced was CD4+ T cells sorted from blood. The receptors come from a woman between 18 and 29 years old in good health.

This clonotype was picked up many times. This chain uses TRBV7-3 with TRBJ1-1; maybe TRBD1 (6 bases). With 4 bases removed from V and 1 base from J, the gap between germline ends came to 10 bases. The germline CDR1 and CDR2 sequences are SGHTA and FQGTGA. The CDR3 runs 14 residues. The DNA of the CDR3 is TGTGCCAGCAGCTCCTCGACAGGGAACACTGAAGCTTTCTTT. Encoded protein: CASSSSTGNTEAFF.

This clonotype occurred a few times. The chain carries TRBV5-1 and TRBJ2-5; the match to TRBD2 covers 7 bases. Germline values: CDR1 SGHRS, CDR2 YFSETQ. The CDR3 runs to 14 residues. V lost 1 base, J lost 7 bases, and 7 bases stayed unmatched. CDR3 loop: CASSLTGGGSTQYF. The DNA for the CDR3 is TGCGCCAGCAGCTTGACGGGGGGAGGGTCGACCCAGTACTTC.

Only a few counts were recorded for this clonotype. In DNA, the CDR3 is TGTGCCAGCTCACCCCCGACAGGGGAAGAGACCCAGTACTTC. This codes for CASSPPTGEETQYF. The V and J genes are TRBV18 and TRBJ2-5; 8 bases fit TRBD1. This CDR3 has 14 amino acids. Trimming cost V 3 bases and J 3 bases; bases outside gene matches: 3. Germline-derived CDR1 and CDR2 are KGHSH and LQKENI.

V and J are TRBV15 and TRBJ1-1, with no clear D. The germline CDR1 and CDR2 sequences are LNHNV and YYDKDF (reference sequence). Trimming removed 4 bases from V and 1 base from J, with 13 bases in between. The CDR3 covers 15 residues. DNA for the CDR3: TGTGCCACCAGCAAATACCTTACACCGAACACTGAAGCTTTCTTT. Residues: CATSKYLTPNTEAFF.

The CDR3: CASSPGGQADYGYTF. The CDR3 region has the DNA TGTGCCAGCAGCCCGGGGGGACAGGCGGACTATGGCTACACCTTC. This chain joins TRBV7-3 and TRBJ1-2, with 8 positions matching TRBD1. Trimming cost V 5 bases and J 3 bases; bases outside gene matches: 8. The CDR3 totals 15 residues. CDR1 SGHTA and CDR2 FQGTGA come from the germline V gene.

This clonotype was seen more than once but under ten times. The V and J genes are TRBV20-1 and TRBJ2-7, with TRBD1 matching over 9 bases. The CDR3 has 15 residues. Germline CDR1 is DFQATT and CDR2 is SNEGSKA (reference sequence). Trimming removed 0 bases from V and 3 bases from J; junction bases left unmatched: 6. CDR3 residues: CSARDADRGIYEQYF. In nucleotides, the CDR3 is TGCAGTGCTAGAGACGCGGACAGGGGAATCTACGAGCAGTACTTC.

This clonotype has more than one count but fewer than ten. The J gene is TRBJ2-2, the V gene TRBV11-2; 9 bases match TRBD1. The ends lost 0 bases at V and 4 bases at J; junction bases unmatched: 6. The germline CDR1 and CDR2 sequences are SGHAT and FQNNGV. The CDR3 is 17 amino acids. The CDR3 here is CASSLDLWTGATGELFF. CDR3 nucleotides: TGTGCCAGCAGCTTAGATCTATGGACAGGGGCCACCGGGGAGCTGTTTTTT.

CDR3 amino acids: CSARGVGATIGTGELFF. CDR3 nucleotides: TGCAGCGCCCGAGGGGTAGGGGCGACCATTGGGACCGGGGAGCTGTTTTTT. The chain links TRBV29-1 to TRBJ2-2, with D perhaps assigned TRBD1 or TRBD2 (5 bases each). Germline V gene lookup returns CDR1 SQVTM and CDR2 ANQGSEA. V gave up 7 bases and J gave up 5 bases, with 26 bases separating them. This CDR3 spans 17 amino acids.

The CDR3 region is CSARTSGLYEQYF. For the CDR3, the DNA is TGCAGTGCTAGAACTAGCGGGTTATACGAGCAGTACTTC. This chain uses TRBV20-1 with TRBJ2-7; 9 bases agree with TRBD2. J lost 4 bases, V lost 2 bases, and 3 bases had no gene match. The CDR3 runs 13 residues. Germline assignment: CDR1 DFQATT and CDR2 SNEGSKA (reference sequence).

This clonotype has a count of ten or more. The V gene is TRBV6-1, the J gene TRBJ2-7, with D maybe TRBD2 (6 bases). The germline V and J ends were trimmed by 6 bases and 2 bases, with 17 bases remaining between them. Per germline, CDR1 MNHNS and CDR2 SASEGT. The CDR3 spans 15 residues. The CDR3 protein is CASREVRDLTYEQYF. CDR3 nucleotides: TGTGCCAGCAGGGAGGTGCGGGACTTGACCTACGAGCAGTACTTC.

The V call is TRBV19, the J call TRBJ1-1; D call uncertain. Germline CDR1 and CDR2: LNHDA and SQIVND (reference sequence). Deletions cut 7 bases from V and 6 bases from J, with 21 bases between. This CDR3 region has 15 residues. In DNA form, the CDR3 reads TGTGCCAGTACCATGGGCGGGGAAAGGAGGGCTGAAGCTTTCTTT. Its protein is CASTMGGERRAEAFF.

V gene TRBV7-9 combines with J gene TRBJ2-3, with a possible D match to TRBD2 (6 bases). Trimming removed 4 bases at V and 6 bases at J, with 14 bases between. This CDR3 is 14 amino acids long. Germline CDR1 SEHNR, CDR2 FQNEAQ (reference sequence). The CDR3 DNA follows: TGTGCCAGCAGCTCGGGACTCCCTGGGGATACGCAGTATTTT. It encodes CASSSGLPGDTQYF. Using reference TRBV7-9 and TRBJ2-3 for the parts outside the CDR3, the full variable domain is DTGVSQNPRHKITKRGQNVTFRCDPISEHNRLYWYRQTLGQGPEFLTYFQNEAQLEKSRLLSDRFSAERPKGSFSTLEIQRTEQGDSAMYLCASSSGLPGDTQYFGPGTRLTVL.

V and J are TRBV18 and TRBJ2-1, with D possibly being TRBD1 or TRBD2 (5 bases each). The CDR3 consists of 16 residues. V gave up 0 bases and J gave up 4 bases, with 13 bases separating them. Germline V gives CDR1 KGHSH, CDR2 LQKENI. For the CDR3, the DNA is TGTGCCAGCTCACCACCGGTCGGGACGAGGTACAATGAGCAGTTCTTC. Its protein is CASSPPVGTRYNEQFF.

This clonotype was recorded a few times. J is TRBJ2-2 and V is TRBV15; D is undetermined. Germline loops: CDR1 LNHNV, CDR2 YYDKDF (reference sequence). Between the trimmed V and J ends, which lost 5 bases and 4 bases, there was a span of 5 bases. The CDR3 contains 12 residues. DNA of the CDR3: TGTGCCACCAGCGGAGCCACCGGGGAGCTGTTTTTT. It specifies CATSGATGELFF.

In its sample, this clonotype was seen a few times. The chain uses TRBV7-2 and TRBJ2-7; 10 nucleotides agree with TRBD1. The trim removed 2 bases at V and 2 bases at J, leaving 3 bases unmatched. Germline V gives CDR1 SGHTA, CDR2 FQGNSA. The CDR3 covers 15 residues. CDR3 nucleotide sequence: TGTGCCAGCAGCTTAATGGGACAGGGGACCTACGAGCAGTACTTC. It translates to CASSLMGQGTYEQYF.

This clonotype was seen only a few times. This rearrangement joins TRBV29-1 to TRBJ2-5, with TRBD1 as a possible D gene (5 bases). The CDR3 runs to 14 residues. The V and J ends lost 3 bases and 5 bases respectively, with 16 bases between them. Germline-derived CDR1 and CDR2 are SQVTM and ANQGSEA. CDR3 loop: CSVDLTGDRETQYF. The CDR3 DNA reads TGCAGCGTTGATCTCACAGGAGATCGGGAGACCCAGTACTTC.

This clonotype was detected a few times. The rearrangement joins TRBV7-6 to TRBJ2-5, with 10 bases matching TRBD2. CDR3 length: 15 amino acids. The junction had 8 bases not matched to a gene; V was cut back by 5 bases and J by 5 bases. Germline V gene data show CDR1 as SGHVS and CDR2 as FNYEAQ. As DNA, the CDR3 is TGTGCCAGCAGCGACATACTAGCGGGAAGGGAGACCCAGTACTTC. It translates to CASSDILAGRETQYF. The full variable domain, completed using reference TRBV7-6 and TRBJ2-5, is GAGVSQSPRYKVTKRGQDVALRCDPISGHVSLYWYRQALGQGPEFLTYFNYEAQQDKSGLPNDRFSAERPEGSISTLTIQRTEQRDSAMYRCASSDILAGRETQYFGPGTRLLVL.

This sequence joins TRBV12-5 and TRBJ2-7; TRBD2 is a possible D gene (5 bases). Germline V CDR1 and CDR2: LGHNT, FRNRAP. Trimming took 4 bases from V and 9 from J, leaving 13 bases between them. CDR3 length: 12 amino acids. The CDR3: CASGSRVGRQYF. CDR3 bases: TGTGCTAGTGGTTCTAGGGTTGGGAGGCAGTACTTC. Together with reference TRBV12-5 and TRBJ2-7, the CDR3 gives the full variable domain: DARVTQTPRHKVTEMGQEVTMRCQPILGHNTVFWYRQTMMQGLELLAYFRNRAPLDDSGMPKDRFSAEMPDATLATLKIQPSEPRDSAVYFCASGSRVGRQYFGPGTRLTVT.

CDR3 in amino acids: CASSLRGAAGSTNEKLFF. CDR3 DNA: TGTGCCAGCAGCTTAAGAGGGGCCGCCGGTTCAACTAATGAAAAACTGTTTTTT. The chain couples TRBV11-2 to TRBJ1-4, with D possibly TRBD1 on 5 matching bases. The CDR3 is made up of 18 amino acids. The ends were cut back, 2 bases at V and 0 bases at J, with 16 bases in the middle. Germline V gene data show CDR1 as SGHAT and CDR2 as FQNNGV.

This clonotype showed up just once. V gene TRBV6-2 or TRBV6-3 combines with J gene TRBJ2-1; the D gene is possibly TRBD2 (6 bases). Germline V lookup: CDR1 MNHEY, CDR2 SVGEGT. Trimming shortened V by 5 bases and J by 2 bases, and 13 bases separated the two germline ends. The CDR3 spans 15 residues. The chain's CDR3 is CASSILAVTYNEQFF. DNA for the CDR3: TGTGCCAGCAGTATACTAGCTGTGACCTACAATGAGCAGTTCTTC.

Written as DNA, the CDR3 is TGTGCCAGCAGCTCCTCACCTGGCGGGGGTTCCTACGAGCAGTACTTC. Amino acids: CASSSSPGGGSYEQYF. This chain joins TRBV7-6 and TRBJ2-7; TRBD2 aligns across 7 bases. Germline V CDR1 and CDR2: SGHVS, FNYEAQ. Losses at the gene ends were 4 bases for V and 1 base for J; bases not matched to a gene: 10. This CDR3 comprises 16 residues.

The chain recombines TRBV20-1 with TRBJ2-1, with 7 bases fitting TRBD1. There are 17 residues in the CDR3. J lost 0 bases, V lost 5 bases, and 13 bases had no gene match. From germline, CDR1 is DFQATT and CDR2 SNEGSKA (reference sequence). The CDR3 DNA reads as TGCAGTGCTCCAGAGGTCGGGACAGAGAGCTCCTACAATGAGCAGTTCTTC. Its protein is CSAPEVGTESSYNEQFF.

This chain uses TRBV5-1 with TRBJ2-5, with a tentative D call TRBD1 (6 bases). Germline CDR1 reads SGHRS; CDR2 reads YFSETQ. V lost 2 bases, J lost 2 bases, and 10 bases lay in between. This CDR3 is 14 amino acids long. The CDR3 DNA is TGCGCCAGCAGCTTTACGGACAGTCAAGAGACCCAGTACTTC. This sequence encodes CASSFTDSQETQYF.

CDR3 loop: CASSLERDIQYF. For the CDR3, the DNA is TGCGCCAGCAGCTTGGAACGGGACATTCAGTACTTC. The genes are TRBV5-1 and TRBJ2-4; D not certain. The CDR3 runs 12 residues. Looked up from germline, CDR1 is SGHRS and CDR2 is YFSETQ. With 0 bases removed from V and 8 bases from J, the gap between germline ends came to 6 bases.

This clonotype was picked up a small number of times. CDR3 bases: TGTGCCAGCCGATCGGTGGATGAGGCACAGGGGGATACGCAGTATTTT. This gives the protein CASRSVDEAQGDTQYF. The rearrangement uses TRBV6-1 and TRBJ2-3; 7 bases agree with TRBD1. The CDR3 spans 16 residues. In germline, CDR1 is MNHNS, CDR2 SASEGT. The V and J ends lost 8 bases and 6 bases, in that order; junction bases with no gene match: 17.

There are a few counts of this clonotype. The rearrangement links TRBV5-1 to TRBJ2-2; D is perhaps TRBD2 (6 bases). With 4 bases removed from V and 6 bases from J, the gap between germline ends came to 13 bases. The CDR3 consists of 14 residues. Germline values: CDR1 SGHRS, CDR2 YFSETQ. Written as DNA, the CDR3 is TGCGCCAGCAGCAACGGAGGGGTCCCCGGGGAGCTGTTTTTT. Translation: CASSNGGVPGELFF.

The chain employs TRBV20-1 and TRBJ2-4; tentatively, D is TRBD1 (6 bases). CDR3 length: 14 residues. CDR1 DFQATT and CDR2 SNEGSKA come from the germline V gene (reference sequence). The CDR3 is CSANSGASKNIQYF. The CDR3 DNA follows: TGCAGCGCCAATTCAGGGGCGTCCAAAAACATTCAGTACTTC.

The chain joins TRBV29-1 to TRBJ2-7, with TRBD2 matching over 13 bases. The trim removed 6 bases at V and 4 bases at J, leaving 3 bases unmatched. Germline V gene lookup returns CDR1 SQVTM and CDR2 ANQGSEA. The CDR3 is made up of 13 amino acids. For the CDR3, the DNA is TGCAGCGTCAGGACTAGCGGGAGATACGAGCAGTACTTC. It translates to CSVRTSGRYEQYF.